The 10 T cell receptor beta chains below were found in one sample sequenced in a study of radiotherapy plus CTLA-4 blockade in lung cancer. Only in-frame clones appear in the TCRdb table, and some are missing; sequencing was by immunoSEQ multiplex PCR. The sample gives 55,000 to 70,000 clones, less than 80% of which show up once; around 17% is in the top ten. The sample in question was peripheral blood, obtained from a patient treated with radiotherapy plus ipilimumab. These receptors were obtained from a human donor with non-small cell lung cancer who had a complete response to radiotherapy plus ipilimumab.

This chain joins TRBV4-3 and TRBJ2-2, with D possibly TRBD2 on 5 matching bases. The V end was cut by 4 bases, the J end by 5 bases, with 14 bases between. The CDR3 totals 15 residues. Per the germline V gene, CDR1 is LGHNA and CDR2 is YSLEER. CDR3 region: CASSPAEALTGELFF. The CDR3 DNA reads TGCGCCAGCAGCCCCGCGGAGGCTCTTACCGGGGAGCTGTTTTTT.

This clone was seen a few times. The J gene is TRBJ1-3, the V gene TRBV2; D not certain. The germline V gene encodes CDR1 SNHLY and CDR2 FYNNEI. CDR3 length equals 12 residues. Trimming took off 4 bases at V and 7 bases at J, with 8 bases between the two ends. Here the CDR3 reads CASSGGDNTIYF. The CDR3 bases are TGTGCCAGCAGTGGGGGAGACAACACCATATATTTT. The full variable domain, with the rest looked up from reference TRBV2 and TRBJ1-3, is EPEVTQTPSHQVTQMGQEVILRCVPISNHLYFYWYRQILGQKVEFLVSFYNNEISEKSEIFDDQFSVERPDGSNFTLKIRSTKLEDSAMYFCASSGGDNTIYFGEGSWLTVV.

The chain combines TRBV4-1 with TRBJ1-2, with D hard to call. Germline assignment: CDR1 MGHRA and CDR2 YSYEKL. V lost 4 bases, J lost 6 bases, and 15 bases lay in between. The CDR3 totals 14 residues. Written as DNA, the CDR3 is TGCGCCAGCAGCCCGAATGAGGCCGACCATGGCTACACCTTC. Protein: CASSPNEADHGYTF.

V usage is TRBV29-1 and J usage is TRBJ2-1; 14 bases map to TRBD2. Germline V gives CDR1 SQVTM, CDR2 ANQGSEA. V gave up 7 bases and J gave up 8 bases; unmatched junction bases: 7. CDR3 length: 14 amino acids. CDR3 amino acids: CSGTRLAGGDEQFF. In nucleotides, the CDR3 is TGCAGCGGAACCAGACTAGCGGGAGGGGATGAGCAGTTCTTC.

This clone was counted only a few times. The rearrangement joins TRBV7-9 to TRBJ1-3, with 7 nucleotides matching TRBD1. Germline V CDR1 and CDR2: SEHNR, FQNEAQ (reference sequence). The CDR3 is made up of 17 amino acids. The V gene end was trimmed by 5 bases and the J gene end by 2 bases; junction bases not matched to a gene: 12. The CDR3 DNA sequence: TGTGCCAGCAGCCTCGGAACAGGGGCCAGGCCTGGAAACACCATATATTTT. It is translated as CASSLGTGARPGNTIYF.

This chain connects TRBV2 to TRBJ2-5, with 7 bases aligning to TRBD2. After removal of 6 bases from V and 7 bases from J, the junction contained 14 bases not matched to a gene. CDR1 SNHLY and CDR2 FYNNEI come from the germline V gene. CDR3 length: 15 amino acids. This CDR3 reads CASSPSASGAGTQYF. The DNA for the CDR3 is TGTGCCAGCAGCCCATCCGCAAGCGGGGCCGGGACCCAGTACTTC. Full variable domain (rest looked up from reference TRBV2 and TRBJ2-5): EPEVTQTPSHQVTQMGQEVILRCVPISNHLYFYWYRQILGQKVEFLVSFYNNEISEKSEIFDDQFSVERPDGSNFTLKIRSTKLEDSAMYFCASSPSASGAGTQYFGPGTRLLVL.

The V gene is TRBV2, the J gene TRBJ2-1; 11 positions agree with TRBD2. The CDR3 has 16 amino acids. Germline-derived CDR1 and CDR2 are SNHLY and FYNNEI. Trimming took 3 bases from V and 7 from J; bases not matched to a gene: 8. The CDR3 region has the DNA TGTGCCAGCAGTGACTCCCTAGCGGGGGGCCAGAATGAGCAGTTCTTC. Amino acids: CASSDSLAGGQNEQFF.

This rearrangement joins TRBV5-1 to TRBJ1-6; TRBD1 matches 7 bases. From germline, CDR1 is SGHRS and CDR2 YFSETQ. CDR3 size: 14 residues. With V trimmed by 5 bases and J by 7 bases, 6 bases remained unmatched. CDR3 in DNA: TGCGCCAGCAGTCGAGGGGGCTCGAATTCACCCCTCCACTTT. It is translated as CASSRGGSNSPLHF.

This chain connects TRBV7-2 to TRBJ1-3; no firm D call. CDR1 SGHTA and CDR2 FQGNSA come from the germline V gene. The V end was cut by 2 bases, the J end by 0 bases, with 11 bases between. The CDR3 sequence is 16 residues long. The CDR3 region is CASSLQADGSGNTIYF. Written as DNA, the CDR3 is TGTGCCAGCAGCTTACAGGCAGACGGCTCTGGAAACACCATATATTTT.

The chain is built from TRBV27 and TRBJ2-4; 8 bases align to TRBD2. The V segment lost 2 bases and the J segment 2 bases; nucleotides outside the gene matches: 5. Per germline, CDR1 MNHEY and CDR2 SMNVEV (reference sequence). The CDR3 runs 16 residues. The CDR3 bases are TGTGCCAGCAGTTTAGGAGCGGGGGCGACCAAAAACATTCAGTACTTC. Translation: CASSLGAGATKNIQYF.